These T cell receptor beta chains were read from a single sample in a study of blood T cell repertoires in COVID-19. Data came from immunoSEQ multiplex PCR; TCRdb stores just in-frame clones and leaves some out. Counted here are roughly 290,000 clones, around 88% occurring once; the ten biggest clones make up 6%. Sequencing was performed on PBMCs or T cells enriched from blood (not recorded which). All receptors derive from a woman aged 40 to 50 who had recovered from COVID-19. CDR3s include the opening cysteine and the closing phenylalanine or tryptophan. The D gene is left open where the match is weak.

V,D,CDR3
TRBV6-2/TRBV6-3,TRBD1,CASSYGGSGTGLNTEAFF
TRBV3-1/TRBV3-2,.,CASSQAGITDTQYF
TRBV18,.,CASSTGVVNEQFF
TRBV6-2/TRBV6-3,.,CASSYPTTRGGRGYTF
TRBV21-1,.,CASSMNRGKSTEAFF
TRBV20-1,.,CSASRQALSYEQYF
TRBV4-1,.,CASSRGTSEETQYF
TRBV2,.,CASSEALPRAAFF
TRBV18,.,CASSLGLGASEQYF
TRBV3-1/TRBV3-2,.,CASSQDRGTSNEKLFF
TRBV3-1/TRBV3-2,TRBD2,CASSQVPGLAGGHEQFF
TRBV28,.,CASSRPGVYEQYF
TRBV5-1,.,CASSLVEGGVQAPRTQYF
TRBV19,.,CASSPVDRNTEAFF
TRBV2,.,CASYYSGNTIYF
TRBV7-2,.,CASSLTGAGYEQYF
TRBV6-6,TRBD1,CASSPQGDYGYTF
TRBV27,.,CASNPTGTNTGELFF
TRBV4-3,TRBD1,CASSQDGSGTEFLYSNQPQHF
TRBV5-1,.,CASSLDRTGELFF
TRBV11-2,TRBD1,CASSSDGTALTSPLHF
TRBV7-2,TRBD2,CASSHLGLAGVNEQFF
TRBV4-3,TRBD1,CASSQDGRGQASGANVLTF
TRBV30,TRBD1,CAWSAGTGYQPQHF
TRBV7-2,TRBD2,CASSLSPSGSGWEQYF
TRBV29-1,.,CSVTRQHNEQFF
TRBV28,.,CASSRIGYEQYF
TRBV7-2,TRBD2,CASSRGLAGNTGELFF
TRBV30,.,CAWSSGSGSYEQYF
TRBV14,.,CASSQDLGGVNTEAFF
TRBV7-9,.,CASSSRDSGNTIYF
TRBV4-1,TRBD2,CASSQEFTGLAGGEQYF
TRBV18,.,CASSPIRQLRTEAFF
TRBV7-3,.,CASSRGTAETQYF
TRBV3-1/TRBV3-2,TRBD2,CASSQGTSGGGSEQFF
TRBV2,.,CASSEDLASGNTIYF
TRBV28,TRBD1,CASRGQVTDTQYF
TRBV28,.,CASTNRYYEQYF
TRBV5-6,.,CASSFLQEYIQYF
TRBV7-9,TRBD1,CASSLEDRGQEGYTF
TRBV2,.,CASSEGLPYGYTF
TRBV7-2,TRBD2,CASSLRVVTRERTYEQYF
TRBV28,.,CASSWPPRGRIEDGYTF
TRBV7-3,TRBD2,CASSYLGLAGGWEQYF
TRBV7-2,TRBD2,CASSLGARASGADYEQYF
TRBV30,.,CAWSVSGLGTDTQYF
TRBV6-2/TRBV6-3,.,CASSPGLRGEQFF
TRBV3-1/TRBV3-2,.,CASSAAGEKLFF
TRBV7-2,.,CASSLASALAIHEQFF
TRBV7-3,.,CASSLTGLLPTYEQYF
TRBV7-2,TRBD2,CASSLALAGGTGELFF
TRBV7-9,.,CASSFKPVTEDEQYF
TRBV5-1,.,CASSLAATGSTDTQYF
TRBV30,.,CAWRRRETQYF
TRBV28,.,CASKGGGPGEQYF